A selection of T cell receptor beta chains follows, all from one sample in a study of patients and donors after allogeneic stem cell transplantation. TCRdb itself ran the RT-PCR reads through MiXCR, one entry per CDR3 protein. Of roughly 940,000 distinct CDR3 sequences in the sample, about a sixth were seen once. What was sequenced was blood, either unsorted or a sorted T cell fraction (not recorded which). All receptors come from a human donor who was either an allogeneic HSCT recipient or a stem cell or donor lymphocyte infusion donor (not recorded which). It is not recorded whose cells these are; they may come from a transplant donor. Each CDR3 is given with its conserved first and last residue. A D gene is named only where the DNA matches it firmly. Clone size is shown for a subset of rows, as once, few, many or a class of expanded clone.

>TRBJ2-2|-|-|TRBV12-3/TRBV12-4
CASSSPGFTGELFF
TGTGCCAGCAGTTCCCCAGGGTTTACCGGGGAGCTGTTTTTT
>TRBJ2-7|few|-|TRBV20-1
CSARRGPSYEQYF
TGCAGTGCTAGGCGGGGTCCCTCCTACGAGCAGTACTTC
>TRBJ2-7|-|-|TRBV9
CASSVRHGYEQYF
TGTGCCAGCAGCGTAAGACATGGCTACGAGCAGTACTTC
>TRBJ2-7|-|TRBD2|TRBV5-4
CASSRSSGLSYEQYF
TGTGCCAGCAGCCGTTCTAGCGGCCTCTCCTACGAGCAGTACTTC
>TRBJ1-5|-|-|TRBV2
CASSADQSQPQHF
TGTGCCAGCAGTGCGGATCAAAGTCAGCCCCAGCATTTT
>TRBJ2-1|few|TRBD2|TRBV20-1
CSARTSEEYNEQFF
TGCAGTGCCAGGACTAGCGAAGAATACAATGAGCAGTTCTTC
>TRBJ2-5|few|-|TRBV10-3
CATGPTVGGKETQYF
TGTGCCACCGGTCCCACAGTCGGGGGCAAGGAGACCCAGTACTTC
>TRBJ2-1|few|-|TRBV7-9
CASSLITGRFNEQFF
TGTGCCAGCAGCTTAATTACAGGGCGGTTCAATGAGCAGTTCTTC
>TRBJ1-4|-|TRBD1|TRBV20-1
CSARGQTNEKLFF
TGCAGTGCTAGGGGACAGACTAATGAAAAACTGTTTTTT
>TRBJ1-5|many|TRBD1|TRBV7-2
CASSQRTGAKSNQPQHF
TGTGCCAGCAGTCAAAGGACAGGTGCAAAAAGCAATCAGCCCCAGCATTTT
>TRBJ1-1|many|-|TRBV12-3/TRBV12-4
CASSLRGGNTEAFF
TGTGCCAGCAGTTTAAGGGGTGGGAACACTGAAGCTTTCTTT
>TRBJ1-1|-|TRBD1|TRBV10-3
CAISTGTGRTEAFF
TGTGCCATCAGCACCGGGACAGGAAGGACTGAAGCTTTCTTT
>TRBJ2-1|-|TRBD1|TRBV10-3
CAIREGTGPVNEQFF
TGTGCCATCAGGGAGGGGACAGGGCCGGTCAATGAGCAGTTCTTC
>TRBJ2-5|many|TRBD2|TRBV29-1
CSVAPSGRYQETQYF
TGCAGCGTTGCCCCTAGCGGGAGATACCAAGAGACCCAGTACTTC
>TRBJ2-6|-|-|TRBV25-1
CASATPSGANVLTF
TGTGCCAGCGCTACACCCTCTGGGGCCAACGTCCTGACTTTC
>TRBJ2-5|-|TRBD2|TRBV20-1
CSARVGLAATQETQYF
TGCAGTGCTAGGGTGGGACTAGCGGCCACACAAGAGACCCAGTACTTC
>TRBJ2-7|few|TRBD2|TRBV28
CASTGLAGLGVYEQYF
TGTGCCAGCACGGGACTAGCGGGTCTAGGGGTCTACGAGCAGTACTTC
>TRBJ1-1|-|-|TRBV7-3
CASSSGADAFF
TGTGCCAGCAGCTCAGGGGCAGATGCTTTCTTT
>TRBJ1-5|-|-|TRBV20-1
CSASFQKGQPQHF
TGCAGTGCTAGTTTCCAGAAGGGTCAGCCCCAGCATTTT
>TRBJ1-2|few|-|TRBV27
CASTFIHPEGVYGYTF
TGTGCCAGCACTTTTATACATCCCGAAGGTGTTTATGGCTACACCTTC
>TRBJ1-6|-|TRBD1|TRBV5-1
CASSLDRGAMGSPLHF
TGCGCCAGCAGCTTGGACAGGGGGGCGATGGGATCACCCCTCCACTTT
>TRBJ2-1|-|-|TRBV4-2
CASSQEVYSPNEQFF
TGTGCCAGCAGCCAAGAGGTATACAGCCCCAATGAGCAGTTCTTC
>TRBJ1-4|once|-|TRBV5-1
CASSWKTANEKLFF
TGCGCCAGCAGCTGGAAGACAGCAAATGAAAAACTGTTTTTT
>TRBJ2-1|few|TRBD2|TRBV5-1
CASSRASGFDEQFF
TGCGCCAGCAGCCGGGCTAGCGGGTTCGATGAGCAGTTCTTC
>TRBJ1-5|few|-|TRBV4-2
CASSPKVGSQPQHF
TGTGCCAGCAGCCCCAAAGTGGGGAGTCAGCCCCAGCATTTT
>TRBJ2-7|-|TRBD1|TRBV20-1
CSASTEGASYEQYF
TGCAGTGCTAGTACCGAGGGGGCCTCCTACGAGCAGTACTTC
>TRBJ1-2|few|-|TRBV6-2/TRBV6-3
CASSYVGGKSGYTF
TGTGCCAGCAGTTACGTTGGAGGGAAGAGCGGCTACACCTTC